A single T cell receptor beta chain is shown here with its context. The sample belongs to a study of blood T cell repertoires in COVID-19. Study information: The study drew acute and convalescent COVID-19 samples from the United States, Italy and Spain. Nucleic acid was either cDNA or gDNA, and it came from T cells, B-cell-depleted T cells, or PBMCs.

Per the study methods: Nucleated cell number was recorded as an estimate derived from reference gene primer amplification. The data were produced by immunoSEQ multiplex PCR, yet TCRdb's version contains in-frame clones alone and is incomplete. The DNA was the basis for D and trimming; V, J and clone size are from that table. The top ten hold 4.5% to 7% of the sample, which has approximately 63,000 clones, 65% to 80% seen once. This receptor was taken from an older woman with acute or convalescent COVID-19. Sequences were obtained from peripheral blood.

In DNA, the CDR3 is TGCGCCAGCAGCTTGGAGCTTAGCGGGGGGGAGACCCAGTACTTC. Its protein product is CASSLELSGGETQYF. The rearrangement links TRBV5-1 to TRBJ2-5; 10 bases agree with TRBD2. V lost 0 bases to trimming and J lost 5 bases; unmatched junction nucleotides: 4. The CDR3 spans 15 residues. Per germline, CDR1 SGHRS and CDR2 YFSETQ.